The clone carrying this T cell receptor beta chain showed up many times. With 0 bases clipped from V and 6 bases from J, the junction kept 11 bases outside the gene matches. CDR1 is KGHSH, CDR2 LQKENI, per germline. CDR3 length: 16 residues. The entry originates in a study of regulatory T cells in long-lasting Graves disease. The time point denotes: newly diagnosed GD, antithyroid drugs for less than 3 months. Extracted RNA from PBMCs served as the source of the TCR library. With iRepertoire HTBI primers and Arm-PCR of CDR3 regions, TCR beta libraries were built. One entry per CDR3 protein, called by TCRdb with MiXCR from the multiplex PCR reads. The data show roughly 510,000 distinct CDR3 sequences, 16% seen once. The data also belong to a second study, concerning T cells in Graves' hyperthyroidism and ophthalmopathy.

The receptor was derived from a man younger than 35 with Graves disease. V and J are TRBV18 and TRBJ2-7; TRBD2 matches 7 bases. The sequenced sample was peripheral blood mononuclear cells (PBMCs), obtained at new diagnosis, from a patient treated with antithyroid drugs. The CDR3: CASSPPGGGEGGEQYF. In DNA, the CDR3 is TGTGCCAGCTCACCACCCGGCGGAGGGGAGGGAGGCGAGCAGTACTTC.